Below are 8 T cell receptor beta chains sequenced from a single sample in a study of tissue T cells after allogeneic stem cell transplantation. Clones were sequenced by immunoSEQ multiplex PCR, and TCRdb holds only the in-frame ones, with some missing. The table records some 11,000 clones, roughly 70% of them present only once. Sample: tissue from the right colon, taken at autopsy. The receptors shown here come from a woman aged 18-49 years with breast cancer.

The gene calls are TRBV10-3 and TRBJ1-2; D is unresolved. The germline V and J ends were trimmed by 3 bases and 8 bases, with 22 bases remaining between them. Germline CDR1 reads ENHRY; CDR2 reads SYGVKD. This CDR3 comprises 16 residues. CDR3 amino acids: CAISEIWVSQNGGYTF. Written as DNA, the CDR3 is TGTGCCATCAGTGAAATCTGGGTCTCCCAAAACGGGGGCTACACCTTC.

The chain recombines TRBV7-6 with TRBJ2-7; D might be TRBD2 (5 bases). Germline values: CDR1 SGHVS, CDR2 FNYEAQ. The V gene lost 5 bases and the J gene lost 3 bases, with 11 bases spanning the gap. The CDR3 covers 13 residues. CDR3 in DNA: TGTGCCAGCAGCCGGACTGGAAGCTACGAGCAGTACTTC. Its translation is CASSRTGSYEQYF.

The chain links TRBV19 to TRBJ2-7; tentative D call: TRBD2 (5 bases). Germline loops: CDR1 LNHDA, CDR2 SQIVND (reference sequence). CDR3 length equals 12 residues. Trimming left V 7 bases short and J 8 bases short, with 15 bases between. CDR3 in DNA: TGTGCCAGTATGAGGGCCGACGGGCAGCAGTACTTC. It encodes CASMRADGQQYF. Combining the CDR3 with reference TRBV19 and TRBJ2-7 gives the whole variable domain DGGITQSPKYLFRKEGQNVTLSCEQNLNHDAMYWYRQDPGQGLRLIYYSQIVNDFQKGDIAEGYSVSREKKESFPLTVTSAQKNPTAFYLCASMRADGQQYFGPGTRLTVT.

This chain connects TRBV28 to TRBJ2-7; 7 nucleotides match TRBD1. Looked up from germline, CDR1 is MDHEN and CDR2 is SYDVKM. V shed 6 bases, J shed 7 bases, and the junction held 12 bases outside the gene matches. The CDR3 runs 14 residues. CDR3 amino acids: CASRPQGTPLEQYF. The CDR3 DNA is TGTGCCAGCAGGCCACAGGGGACCCCTTTGGAGCAGTACTTC.

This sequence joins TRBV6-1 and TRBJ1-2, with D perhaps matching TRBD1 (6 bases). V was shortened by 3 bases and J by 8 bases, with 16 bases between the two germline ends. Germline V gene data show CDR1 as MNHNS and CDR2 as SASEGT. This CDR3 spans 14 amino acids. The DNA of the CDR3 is TGTGCCAGCAGTGAGGCAGGGGTTTTGCGGGGCTACACCTTC. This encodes CASSEAGVLRGYTF.

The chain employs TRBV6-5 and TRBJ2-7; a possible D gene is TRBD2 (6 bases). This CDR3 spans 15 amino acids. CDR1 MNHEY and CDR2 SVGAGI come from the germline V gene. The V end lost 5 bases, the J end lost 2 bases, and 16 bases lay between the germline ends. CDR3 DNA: TGTGCCAGCAGTAAGATCGGAGCGGGCGCCTACGAGCAGTACTTC. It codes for CASSKIGAGAYEQYF.

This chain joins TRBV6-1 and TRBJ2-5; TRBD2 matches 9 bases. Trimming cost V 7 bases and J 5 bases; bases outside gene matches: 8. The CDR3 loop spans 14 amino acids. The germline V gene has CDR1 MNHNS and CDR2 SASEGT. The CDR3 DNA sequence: TGTGCCAGCAATCCAGCGGGGGGCCGGGAGACCCAGTACTTC. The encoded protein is CASNPAGGRETQYF.

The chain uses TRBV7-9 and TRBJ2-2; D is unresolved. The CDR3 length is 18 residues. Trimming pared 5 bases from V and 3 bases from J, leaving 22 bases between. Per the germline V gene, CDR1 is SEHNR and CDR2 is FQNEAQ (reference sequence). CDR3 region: CASSLRLPGPQDTGELFF. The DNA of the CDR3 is TGTGCCAGCAGCCTAAGGTTACCGGGCCCCCAGGACACCGGGGAGCTGTTTTTT.